Listed below are T cell receptor beta chains from one sample, sequenced in a study of T cell changes during pregnancy in multiple sclerosis. The data were produced by immunoSEQ multiplex PCR, yet TCRdb's version contains in-frame clones alone and is incomplete. The table lists approximately 97,000 clones, over 75% of them singletons, with around 0.79% in the top ten. The source was peripheral blood, collected in the second trimester of pregnancy. All receptors come from a female donor in good health, enrolled as a control in a pregnancy study. Each CDR3 is given with its conserved first and last residue. D genes are given only for firm matches. Rows give clone size only sometimes, using once, few, many, or a class for an expanded clone.

TRBJ2-1,TRBV11-2,TRBD2,.,CASSLDSGRLNEQFF,TGTGCCAGCAGCTTAGATAGCGGGAGGCTCAATGAGCAGTTCTTC
TRBJ1-6,TRBV12-5,.,once,CASGSGHFIPNSPLHF,TGTGCTAGTGGTTCGGGACACTTTATCCCCAATTCACCCCTCCACTTT
TRBJ2-7,TRBV4-1,.,.,CASSQDSAEPYEQYF,TGCGCCAGCAGCCAAGATTCAGCGGAACCCTACGAGCAGTACTTC
TRBJ2-5,TRBV7-9,TRBD1,.,CASSHRTGRETQYF,TGTGCCAGCAGTCACCGGACAGGGCGAGAGACCCAGTACTTC
TRBJ2-7,TRBV5-8,.,once,CASSLGVTVASYEQYF,TGTGCCAGCAGCTTGGGAGTGACAGTGGCGTCCTACGAGCAGTACTTC
TRBJ2-7,TRBV27,.,.,CASSLSRDPTFYEQYF,TGTGCCAGCAGTTTATCTCGGGATCCCACATTCTACGAGCAGTACTTC
TRBJ1-2,TRBV5-1,.,once,CASSSRVELNYGYTF,TGCGCCAGCAGCTCCCGAGTGGAGCTTAACTATGGCTACACCTTC
TRBJ2-3,TRBV28,TRBD2,few,CASSNMGRGGTDTQYF,TGTGCCAGCAGCAATATGGGACGGGGGGGCACAGATACGCAGTATTTT
TRBJ1-6,TRBV27,TRBD1,.,CASSITGGRSYNSPLHF,TGTGCCAGCAGTATAACAGGGGGCAGGTCCTATAATTCACCCCTCCACTTT
TRBJ2-7,TRBV10-2,.,.,CASRQGPYEQYF,TGCGCCAGCAGGCAGGGGCCCTACGAGCAGTACTTC
TRBJ1-1,TRBV15,.,.,CVTSRGESEAFF,TGTGTCACCAGCAGGGGCGAGAGCGAAGCTTTCTTT
TRBJ1-5,TRBV6-4,TRBD1,.,CASSETGEGNNQPQHF,TGTGCCAGCAGTGAGACAGGGGAAGGGAACAATCAGCCCCAGCATTTT
TRBJ2-7,TRBV7-9,TRBD1,.,CASSRDRGSEQYF,TGTGCCAGCAGCAGGGACAGGGGGTCGGAGCAGTACTTC
TRBJ1-2,TRBV29-1,TRBD1,.,CSVDGTGGFGDYYYGYTF,TGCAGCGTTGACGGGACAGGGGGCTTCGGCGACTACTACTATGGCTACACCTTC
TRBJ2-7,TRBV15,.,.,CATNSGGHEQYF,TGTGCCACGAATAGTGGGGGCCACGAGCAGTACTTC